The entry below describes one TCR beta chain. The clone's antigen remains unknown. Qualities for individual bases were not recorded, and no much larger clone is one base off. The sample comes from a study of blood T cell repertoires in COVID-19 (dated by TCRdb to 2020 to 2022). With respect to the entire study: Samples covering the acute and convalescent phases of COVID-19 were provided by collaborators in the United States, Italy and Spain. The sample metadata nearly always contained a de-identified subject ID, COVID-19 status, age in years and sex. The prospective study material was composed of cDNA or gDNA derived from T cells, B-cell-depleted T cells, or PBMCs. The samples were drawn from two sources: the first 160 participants of the ongoing ImmuneRACE study, and 950 to 1,500 subjects contributed by 6 global collaborators. The dataset comprised deeply sampled blood TCRbeta repertoires from subjects exposed to, actively infected with, or recovered from COVID-19. HLA class I and class II types, where available, came from metadata supplied by the sample provider rather than from assay-based typing. The repertoires were made available in a free public database intended to serve as a resource for research on the immune response to SARS-CoV-2. General study outcomes and caveats: How much clinical and demographic metadata was included differed by source and by participant, and the metadata was provided uncurated.

Each collaborating institution followed its own protocols to collect whole blood in K2EDTA tubes. For TCRbeta analysis, collaborators shipped samples in one of three forms: frozen whole blood, isolated PBMCs, or DNA extracted from either of those sample types. The germline V gene (reference sequence) supplies CDR1 SGHNT and CDR2 YYREEE. Trimming removed 4 bases from V and 5 bases from J, leaving 14 bases between the germline ends. Measured from the cysteine to the phenylalanine, the CDR3 is 14 residues long. Just CDR3 DNA is preserved here, 42 bases in frame from base 1. The immunoSEQ Assay, a bias-controlled multiplex PCR, was used to amplify TCRbeta CDR3 regions from genomic DNA. Per the source publication's procedure: The number of nucleated cells in each sample was estimated from the amplification of reference gene primers within the assay. Sequence reads were collapsed and filtered to measure the absolute abundance of every unique TCRbeta CDR3 rearrangement. For each sample, productive Simpson clonality was calculated as the square root of Simpson's diversity index over productive rearrangements. TCRdb took over this immuneACCESS table, retaining in-frame rearrangements with V and J assigned. Such tables are incomplete; in checked studies, under half of the missing clones stem from an unresolved V gene, and the remainder is unexplained. The D gene and trimming were derived from the DNA, and the V and J assignments and clone size from that table. The sample contains some 80,000 clones, around 88% of them found a single time. Of the sample, 4.9% falls within the top ten clones.

The specimen was peripheral blood. This TCR derives from a woman of 80 years or more with active or convalescent COVID-19. This chain joins TRBV5-4 to TRBJ2-3; the D gene is perhaps TRBD2, from 6 matching bases. The base sequence is TGTGCCAGCAGCGTGGGCGGGGTTAGAGATACGCAGTATTTT. This gives the protein CASSVGGVRDTQYF.